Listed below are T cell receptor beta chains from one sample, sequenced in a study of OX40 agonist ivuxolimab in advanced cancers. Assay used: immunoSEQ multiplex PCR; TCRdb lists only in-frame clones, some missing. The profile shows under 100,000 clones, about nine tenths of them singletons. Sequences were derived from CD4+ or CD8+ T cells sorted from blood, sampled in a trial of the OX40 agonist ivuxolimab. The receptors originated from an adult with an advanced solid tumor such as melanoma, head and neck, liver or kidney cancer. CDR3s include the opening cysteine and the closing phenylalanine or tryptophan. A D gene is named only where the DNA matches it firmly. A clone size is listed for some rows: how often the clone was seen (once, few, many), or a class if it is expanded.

CDR3aa: CASSPGGGFNEKLFF
CDR3nt: TGTGCCAGCAGTCCTGGTGGGGGGTTTAATGAAAAACTGTTTTTT
d_gene: NA
abundance: NA
v_gene: TRBV7-6
j_gene: TRBJ1-4

CDR3aa: CASSWRDADQPQHF
CDR3nt: TGTGCCAGCAGTTGGCGGGACGCGGATCAGCCCCAGCATTTT
d_gene: NA
abundance: NA
v_gene: TRBV27
j_gene: TRBJ1-5

CDR3aa: CASSGTGGNSRGETQYF
CDR3nt: TGTGCCAGCAGTGGGACTGGCGGAAACTCACGGGGCGAGACCCAGTACTTC
d_gene: NA
abundance: NA
v_gene: TRBV2
j_gene: TRBJ2-5

CDR3aa: CASETSGANTGELFF
CDR3nt: TGCGCCAGCGAAACTAGCGGGGCGAACACCGGGGAGCTGTTTTTT
d_gene: TRBD2
abundance: NA
v_gene: TRBV5-1
j_gene: TRBJ2-2

CDR3aa: CASSQGGVNEQFF
CDR3nt: TGTGCCAGCAGCCAAGGTGGTGTCAATGAGCAGTTCTTC
d_gene: NA
abundance: NA
v_gene: TRBV5-5
j_gene: TRBJ2-1

CDR3aa: CASSRDREETQYF
CDR3nt: TGTGCCAGCTCACGGGACAGGGAAGAGACCCAGTACTTC
d_gene: TRBD1
abundance: NA
v_gene: TRBV18
j_gene: TRBJ2-5

CDR3aa: CASSSEGQLNQPQHF
CDR3nt: TGTGCCAGCAGCAGCGAGGGACAGTTGAATCAGCCCCAGCATTTT
d_gene: NA
abundance: NA
v_gene: TRBV21-1
j_gene: TRBJ1-5

CDR3aa: CASSFRGSGTVSYNEQFF
CDR3nt: TGTGCCAGCAGCTTTCGGGGTTCCGGGACAGTTTCCTACAATGAGCAGTTCTTC
d_gene: TRBD1
abundance: NA
v_gene: TRBV7-9
j_gene: TRBJ2-1

CDR3aa: CASSPRDRGTDTQYF
CDR3nt: TGTGCCAGCAGCCCTCGGGACAGGGGAACAGATACGCAGTATTTT
d_gene: TRBD1
abundance: NA
v_gene: TRBV7-3
j_gene: TRBJ2-3

CDR3aa: CASSIDPGMNTEAFF
CDR3nt: TGTGCCAGTAGTATAGATCCAGGGATGAACACTGAAGCTTTCTTT
d_gene: NA
abundance: NA
v_gene: TRBV19
j_gene: TRBJ1-1

CDR3aa: CASSFYDRPYNEQFF
CDR3nt: TGTGCCAGCAGTTTCTACGACAGACCCTACAATGAGCAGTTCTTC
d_gene: NA
abundance: NA
v_gene: TRBV28
j_gene: TRBJ2-1

CDR3aa: CASSFPFRGNYGYTF
CDR3nt: TGTGCCAGCAGCTTCCCATTCAGGGGTAACTATGGCTACACCTTC
d_gene: NA
abundance: NA
v_gene: TRBV11-2
j_gene: TRBJ1-2

CDR3aa: CATRGTGGSSGANVLTF
CDR3nt: TGTGCCACCCGCGGAACAGGGGGCTCGTCTGGGGCCAACGTCCTGACTTTC
d_gene: TRBD1
abundance: NA
v_gene: TRBV28
j_gene: TRBJ2-6

CDR3aa: CASSRDPGNTEAFF
CDR3nt: TGTGCCAGCAGCCGGGACCCGGGGAACACTGAAGCTTTCTTT
d_gene: NA
abundance: NA
v_gene: TRBV25-1
j_gene: TRBJ1-1

CDR3aa: CASSWSDTQYF
CDR3nt: TGTGCCAGCAGTTGGTCTGATACGCAGTATTTT
d_gene: NA
abundance: NA
v_gene: TRBV27
j_gene: TRBJ2-3

CDR3aa: CASSPEQDTVYGYTF
CDR3nt: TGTGCCAGCTCCCCAGAGCAGGATACCGTCTATGGCTACACCTTC
d_gene: NA
abundance: NA
v_gene: TRBV18
j_gene: TRBJ1-2

CDR3aa: CASRLSGGTYEQYF
CDR3nt: TGTGCCAGCCGCCTCTCGGGGGGTACCTACGAGCAGTACTTC
d_gene: TRBD2
abundance: NA
v_gene: TRBV6-1
j_gene: TRBJ2-7

CDR3aa: CASSQDNRGLYEQYF
CDR3nt: TGCGCCAGCAGCCAAGATAACAGGGGGCTATACGAGCAGTACTTC
d_gene: TRBD1
abundance: NA
v_gene: TRBV4-3
j_gene: TRBJ2-7

CDR3aa: CASSLEPGTGIGYTF
CDR3nt: TGTGCCAGCAGCCTAGAGCCCGGGACAGGGATCGGCTACACCTTC
d_gene: TRBD1
abundance: NA
v_gene: TRBV7-6
j_gene: TRBJ1-2

CDR3aa: CASSGLPGRGKNGYTF
CDR3nt: TGTGCCAGCAGTGGCCTCCCCGGCAGGGGTAAGAATGGCTACACCTTC
d_gene: NA
abundance: NA
v_gene: TRBV6-4
j_gene: TRBJ1-2

CDR3aa: CASSTSGHEQYF
CDR3nt: TGTGCCAGTAGTACGTCCGGGCACGAGCAGTACTTC
d_gene: NA
abundance: once
v_gene: TRBV19
j_gene: TRBJ2-7

CDR3aa: CASSYQGNVGKLFF
CDR3nt: TGTGCCAGCAGTTACCAGGGGAACGTGGGAAAACTGTTTTTT
d_gene: NA
abundance: NA
v_gene: TRBV6-5
j_gene: TRBJ1-4

CDR3aa: CASSSPGLGFSVDTQYF
CDR3nt: TGTGCCAGCAGCAGCCCGGGACTAGGATTTTCGGTGGATACGCAGTATTTT
d_gene: TRBD2
abundance: NA
v_gene: TRBV7-2
j_gene: TRBJ2-3

CDR3aa: CASSLMTGAEQFF
CDR3nt: TGTGCCAGCAGCTTAATGACAGGGGCCGAGCAGTTCTTC
d_gene: TRBD1
abundance: NA
v_gene: TRBV11-3
j_gene: TRBJ2-1

CDR3aa: CAWSGTSGRKYNEQFF
CDR3nt: TGTGCCTGGAGTGGGACTAGCGGGAGAAAATACAATGAGCAGTTCTTC
d_gene: TRBD2
abundance: NA
v_gene: TRBV30
j_gene: TRBJ2-1

CDR3aa: CASRSAPGADTGELFF
CDR3nt: TGTGCCAGCAGGTCCGCCCCCGGGGCCGACACCGGGGAGCTGTTTTTT
d_gene: NA
abundance: NA
v_gene: TRBV7-3
j_gene: TRBJ2-2

CDR3aa: CSVQPGLAGGHNEQFF
CDR3nt: TGCAGCGTTCAACCGGGACTAGCGGGAGGACACAATGAGCAGTTCTTC
d_gene: TRBD2
abundance: NA
v_gene: TRBV29-1
j_gene: TRBJ2-1

CDR3aa: CASSFNGGPSYEQYF
CDR3nt: TGTGCCAGCAGTTTTAACGGGGGCCCGTCCTACGAGCAGTACTTC
d_gene: NA
abundance: NA
v_gene: TRBV28
j_gene: TRBJ2-7

CDR3aa: CASSLAASGAYEQYF
CDR3nt: TGTGCCAGCAGCTTAGCGGCGTCAGGAGCCTACGAGCAGTACTTC
d_gene: NA
abundance: NA
v_gene: TRBV7-8
j_gene: TRBJ2-7

CDR3aa: CASSLQMGHKEIQETQYF
CDR3nt: TGTGCCAGCAGCTTGCAGATGGGACACAAGGAAATCCAAGAGACCCAGTACTTC
d_gene: NA
abundance: NA
v_gene: TRBV5-6
j_gene: TRBJ2-5

CDR3aa: CATDRSYGYTF
CDR3nt: TGTGCCACCGACAGGTCCTATGGCTACACCTTC
d_gene: NA
abundance: NA
v_gene: TRBV28
j_gene: TRBJ1-2

CDR3aa: CASSIGWRRRGNQPQHF
CDR3nt: TGTGCCAGTAGTATAGGATGGAGACGGAGAGGCAATCAGCCCCAGCATTTT
d_gene: NA
abundance: NA
v_gene: TRBV19
j_gene: TRBJ1-5

CDR3aa: CASSLSGYNEQFF
CDR3nt: TGTGCCAGCAGCTTATCCGGATACAATGAGCAGTTCTTC
d_gene: NA
abundance: NA
v_gene: TRBV7-2
j_gene: TRBJ2-1

CDR3aa: CASSVEGGDTQYF
CDR3nt: TGTGCCAGCAGCGTAGAGGGGGGAGATACGCAGTATTTT
d_gene: NA
abundance: NA
v_gene: TRBV9
j_gene: TRBJ2-3

CDR3aa: CASSQDAASGRYEQYF
CDR3nt: TGTGCCAGCAGCCAAGATGCGGCTAGCGGGAGATACGAGCAGTACTTC
d_gene: TRBD2
abundance: NA
v_gene: TRBV4-2
j_gene: TRBJ2-7

CDR3aa: CAISDPGQGSTGELFF
CDR3nt: TGTGCCATCAGTGACCCGGGACAGGGGTCCACCGGGGAGCTGTTTTTT
d_gene: TRBD1
abundance: NA
v_gene: TRBV10-3
j_gene: TRBJ2-2

CDR3aa: CASSLGTQVDQPQHF
CDR3nt: TGCGCCAGCAGCTTGGGGACGCAGGTGGATCAGCCCCAGCATTTT
d_gene: NA
abundance: once
v_gene: TRBV5-1
j_gene: TRBJ1-5

CDR3aa: CASADRDLDIQYF
CDR3nt: TGTGCCAGTGCGGACAGGGACTTGGACATTCAGTACTTC
d_gene: TRBD1
abundance: NA
v_gene: TRBV19
j_gene: TRBJ2-4

CDR3aa: CASSMGTGGETQYF
CDR3nt: TGTGCCAGTAGTATGGGAACAGGGGGAGAGACCCAGTACTTC
d_gene: TRBD1
abundance: NA
v_gene: TRBV19
j_gene: TRBJ2-5

CDR3aa: CASSTPNTGELFF
CDR3nt: TGTGCCAGCTCGACACCGAACACCGGGGAGCTGTTTTTT
d_gene: NA
abundance: NA
v_gene: TRBV7-9
j_gene: TRBJ2-2

CDR3aa: CASSVTANTEAFF
CDR3nt: TGTGCCAGCAGCGTGACAGCGAACACTGAAGCTTTCTTT
d_gene: NA
abundance: NA
v_gene: TRBV9
j_gene: TRBJ1-1

CDR3aa: CASSKGTGSDEQYF
CDR3nt: TGTGCCAGCAGCAAAGGGACAGGGTCCGACGAGCAGTACTTC
d_gene: TRBD1
abundance: NA
v_gene: TRBV5-4
j_gene: TRBJ2-7

CDR3aa: CAWSRVVSPLHF
CDR3nt: TGTGCCTGGAGCCGGGTAGTTTCACCCCTCCACTTT
d_gene: NA
abundance: NA
v_gene: TRBV30
j_gene: TRBJ1-6

CDR3aa: CASSLGQSLTGYTF
CDR3nt: TGTGCCAGCAGTTTAGGACAGTCTCTTACGGGCTACACCTTC
d_gene: NA
abundance: NA
v_gene: TRBV2
j_gene: TRBJ1-2

CDR3aa: CASSPSMGGGTEAFF
CDR3nt: TGTGCCAGCAGCCCATCGATGGGAGGTGGCACTGAAGCTTTCTTT
d_gene: NA
abundance: NA
v_gene: TRBV5-8
j_gene: TRBJ1-1

CDR3aa: CASSLSDRGNGYTF
CDR3nt: TGTGCCAGCAGTTTGTCCGACAGGGGGAATGGCTACACCTTC
d_gene: TRBD1
abundance: NA
v_gene: TRBV28
j_gene: TRBJ1-2

CDR3aa: CASSQAGSGEQYF
CDR3nt: TGTGCCAGCAGCCAAGCAGGATCGGGGGAGCAGTACTTC
d_gene: NA
abundance: NA
v_gene: TRBV7-9
j_gene: TRBJ2-7

CDR3aa: CASSFRTIQETEAFF
CDR3nt: TGTGCCAGCAGCTTCCGCACAATACAGGAGACTGAAGCTTTCTTT
d_gene: NA
abundance: NA
v_gene: TRBV11-3
j_gene: TRBJ1-1

CDR3aa: CASSRRGLETQYF
CDR3nt: TGTGCCAGCAGCCGCAGGGGCCTGGAGACCCAGTACTTC
d_gene: NA
abundance: NA
v_gene: TRBV7-6
j_gene: TRBJ2-5

CDR3aa: CASSFPPGMVAVPYEQYF
CDR3nt: TGTGCCAGCAGCTTCCCCCCCGGTATGGTAGCTGTACCCTACGAGCAGTACTTC
d_gene: NA
abundance: once
v_gene: TRBV7-3
j_gene: TRBJ2-7

CDR3aa: CASSLGARGHYSTDTQYF
CDR3nt: TGTGCCAGCAGCTTAGGGGCCCGGGGGCACTACAGCACAGATACGCAGTATTTT
d_gene: NA
abundance: once
v_gene: TRBV11-3
j_gene: TRBJ2-3